The present TCR beta chain was sequenced within a study of blood T cell repertoires in COVID-19. The CDR3 covers 14 residues. Germline-derived CDR1 and CDR2 are SGHTA and FQGNSA. Trimming shortened V by 4 bases and J by 3 bases, and 10 bases separated the two germline ends. Repertoires were generated with immunoSEQ multiplex PCR, while TCRdb's copy carries only in-frame clones and drops some. In the table there are approximately 300,000 clones, 87% of which are singletons. What was sequenced was PBMCs or T cells enriched from blood (not recorded which). This receptor was taken from a woman younger than 45 who had recovered from COVID-19. The V call is TRBV7-2, the J call TRBJ1-5; the D gene is possibly TRBD1 (5 bases). The CDR3 loop is CASSYDSLNQPQHF. The CDR3 coding sequence is TGTGCCAGCAGCTATGACAGCCTCAATCAGCCCCAGCATTTT.